This T cell receptor beta chain was sequenced during a study of T cells in tuberculosis. Overall study: IGRA-negative adolescents, IGRA-positive adolescents with latent tuberculosis and adults with active tuberculosis formed this South African cohort. Within 7 days of starting treatment, or before, PBMC were stored.

Repertoires were generated with immunoSEQ multiplex PCR, while TCRdb's copy carries only in-frame clones and drops some. The table shows approximately 49,000 clones, with 90% to 95% occurring only once. The time point was: new active TB diagnosis, blood taken before or within 7 days of starting treatment. Included patients were adults of at least 18, HIV-seronegative, South African. The CDR3 has 14 amino acids. The J segment lost 6 bases and the V segment lost 3 bases, leaving 9 bases of the junction unmatched. From germline, CDR1 is GTSNPN and CDR2 SVGIG (reference sequence). Notes on the study in general: Samples were chosen by availability of cryopreserved specimens.

With regard to this clone: The antigen is unknown.

Sequenced material: PBMCs, taken at tuberculosis diagnosis. The receptor was isolated from an adult with tuberculosis. This rearrangement joins TRBV30 to TRBJ2-7; 9 bases align to TRBD1. The CDR3 DNA is TGTGCCTGGAGGATACAGGGGGCCCCGCCCGAGCAGTACTTC. Amino acids: CAWRIQGAPPEQYF. Full variable domain (outside the CDR3, taken from reference TRBV30 and TRBJ2-7): SQTIHQWPATLVQPVGSPLSLECTVEGTSNPNLYWYRQAAGRGLQLLFYSVGIGQISSEVPQNLSASRPQDRQFILSSKKLLLSDSGFYLCAWRIQGAPPEQYFGPGTRLTVT.